The present T cell receptor beta chain was sequenced within a study of cytomegalovirus exposure and HLA in healthy donors (dated by TCRdb to about 2017). Regarding the complete study: An earlier analysis of some 620 of the donors reported around 280 Gb of sequence data and 100 million to 120 million unique TCR beta sequences obtained from approximately 180 million T cells. An earlier analysis of 450 to 750 of the donors used high-throughput TCR beta sequencing to judge whether each TCR beta V gene segment behaved as functional or pseudogenic. Typing coverage varied by locus: roughly 629-640 donors for A, B, C, DRB1 and DQB1; under 550 for DQA1; 600 to 610 for DPA1; more than 450 for DPB1. Of the 300 to 500 genotyped donors, 65% to 90% were placed in the genetic ancestry cluster associated with self-reported Caucasian donors. The study was designed to test whether signatures of past pathogen exposure could be identified by cataloging public T cell receptors. A later analysis re-examined previously published TCR beta repertoires from just over 650 donors and added high-resolution HLA genotyping to investigate patterns of TCR occurrence. Several DR-DQ haplotypes were treated as single units for association and clustering because of strong linkage in the cohort. Rather than drawing on any new phenotypic data, the later analysis identified candidate immune exposures from TCR beta sequences and the way those sequences occurred across donors. An early release that covered roughly 600 HLA-typed donors contained about 290 gigabases of sequencing data and tens of millions of unique TCR sequences. The study used immunosequencing to profile the T cell repertoires of 666 subjects and linked those repertoires to cytomegalovirus serostatus. Among some 410 genotyped donors of the cohort, an average of around 220,000 unique TCR beta nucleotide sequences was sequenced per donor, of which 15% to 20% were non-productive. Donor age, sex, ethnicity and CMV serostatus were collected together with the repertoire data. A later genetic analysis used genome-wide SNP genotypes for about 60% of the 666 donors, treating that subset as a discovery cohort. To predict cytomegalovirus infection status, the study brought together high-throughput TCR immunosequencing, statistical association of individual TCRs with disease status, and machine learning. HLA typing included class I and class II loci at four-digit resolution. All discovery cohort repertoires had been generated on a single sequencing platform. In addition to the first cohort of 650 to 800 subjects, a separate validation cohort of some 120 different subjects was used. Results the study describes overall, beyond this receptor: The classifier was reported to diagnose cytomegalovirus status with high specificity and sensitivity in both the original and validation cohorts. Three of the identified cytomegalovirus-associated TCR beta chains were confirmed in vitro to be specific for cytomegalovirus antigens. A cluster of highly shared sequence variants was judged likely to represent a technical artifact of the sequencing pipeline. Linkage disequilibrium might explain the correlated functional status among segregating V segments, but an unknown experimental factor could not be ruled out. An earlier analysis of around 600 of the donors showed that most TCR beta V segments appeared in productive rearrangements either about 87% or about 30% of the time, which broadly matched IMGT annotations. The authors suggested that the approach could potentially be extended to other disease states and immunological phenotypes. When HLA alleles, especially DR and DQ, strongly co-occurred, attributing TCR associations to individual alleles was difficult. The only immune exposure information available for the cohort was CMV serostatus. According to a later analysis, parvovirus B19, influenza, CMV and Epstein-Barr virus appeared linked to several top co-occurrence clusters. In a later analysis, most CMV-associated TCR beta chains were found to appear HLA-restricted, with HLA associations seemingly driven largely by CMV exposure. A further reported finding was that TCR beta sequences accurately predicted the HLA-A and HLA-B alleles for most subjects in the first cohort. Because HLA typing was unavailable for some donors at each locus, only the typed subset was used in association tests. According to a later genetic analysis, donors in an Asian-associated ancestry cluster had fewer N-insertions in productive TCRs than the approximately 700-donor mean. Across donors, most TCR sequences were observed very rarely, whereas some public TCRs were present in many individuals. In a later analysis, the rate of TCR association differed among HLA loci, with DRB1 alleles having the most associated TCRs and HLA-C alleles having the fewest. A later analysis associated 15,000 to 20,000 TCR beta sequences with specific HLA alleles at a false discovery rate of 0.05. Because the 87-base-pair reads could not distinguish some IMGT-functional V segments, including TRBV6-2 and TRBV6-3, those segments were excluded. In a later analysis, HLA-associated TCR beta chains were found to be more clonally expanded and to have lower generation probabilities than equally common non-associated chains. An association between a missense DCLRE1C variant and V-gene and J-gene trimming of TCR beta chains was found in a later genetic analysis and replicated in an independent cohort. Because counts were too low, 15 to 20 rarely observed V segments, including chromosome 9 orphons, were left out of the earlier analysis of approximately 500 of the donors. The study listed 150 to 200 TCR beta chains as associated with cytomegalovirus. Roughly uniform sequencing depth across donors was assumed in presence/absence analyses, although this assumption may not hold. This cohort had only TCR beta chains sequenced, and the lack of alpha or paired-chain data limited which features could be detected.

On this clone: The antigen this receptor binds is unknown. No much larger clone exists at a distance of one base, and base qualities are not known.

Library method: the immunoSEQ multiplex PCR assay. For the multiplex PCR, a mixture combining 60 forward primers for TCR Vbeta segments and 13 reverse primers for TCR Jbeta segments was used. A multiplex PCR assay on genomic DNA amplified the CDR3 region of rearranged TCR beta genes. Amplified TCR beta libraries were sequenced as 87-base-pair reads on the Illumina HiSeq System. The original methods were these. A later analysis tallied around 87 million unique TCR beta chains across the 666 repertoires, and some 10 million of those chains were shared by two or more donors. To remove PCR and sequencing errors, raw reads were error-corrected and collapsed into unique sequences using a nearest-neighbor algorithm that merged closely related sequences. V, D and J gene segments were assigned by aligning CDR3 sequences to IMGT reference sequences. Each retained sequence needed at least a six-nucleotide match to both a V gene segment and a J gene segment. Rearrangements were called productive when the CDR3 lacked stop codons and stayed in frame with V and J; all others were non-productive. Following IMGT convention, CDR3 was defined as the stretch from the second conserved V-encoded cysteine to the conserved J-encoded phenylalanine. Sequences without an unambiguous match to a single V gene segment were excluded from the earlier analysis of over 500 of the donors. An earlier analysis of about 600 of the donors called V segments functional above 56.7% productive rearrangements and segregating when the between-donor standard deviation exceeded 5%. A statistical classification framework was developed to diagnose cytomegalovirus status using the catalog of TCR beta chain sequences. In a later analysis, V and J genes were assigned by comparing TCR nucleotide sequences against IMGT/GENE-DB human TR gene sequences. In a later analysis, CDR3 sequences and most-parsimonious VDJ recombination scenarios were assigned using the TCRdist pipeline. In a later analysis, every TCR beta chain was defined by the combination of its CDR3 amino acid sequence and its V-gene family, and reads without a unique V-gene family were dropped. As a way to deal with suspected cross-contamination and a sequencing artifact, a later analysis dropped hundreds of nucleotide sequences that were highly shared and had low generation probability. A later analysis calculated a clonal expansion index for each public chain from normalized within-repertoire ranks of inferred template counts. Generation probabilities in a later analysis came from a VDJ recombination model fitted to out-of-frame rearrangements, and those results were checked against IGoR. Hypergeometric tests were used in a later analysis to score TCR-TCR, TCR-HLA and TCR-CMV co-occurrence, with a repertoire-size bias correction applied to the TCR pairs. In a later analysis, false discovery rates were estimated by permuting HLA or CMV assignments 20 times. In a later analysis, co-occurring TCRs were grouped using DBSCAN, with TCRdist sequence similarity added in when clustering inside HLA-allele-positive subsets. Co-occurrence clustering excluded repertoires with fewer than 30,000 or more than 120,000 public chains, plus five with anomalous nucleotide sharing. TCRdb carries this immuneACCESS record with in-frame sequences only. Its versions omit some clonotypes, under half of them owing to an unresolved V gene in the studies checked, with the rest unexplained. The V and J calls and the clone size are those of that table, but D and trimming were determined from the DNA. The sample profile shows around 54,000 clones; less than 85% of them were found once. Clones ranked in the top ten supply 7% to 10% of the sample.

The cohort was made up of 650 to 700 healthy bone marrow donors. At the time of sampling, all cohort members were nominally healthy, though unrecorded immune exposures were likely present. The donor tested CMV seropositive, placing the donor among the 310 or so seropositive members of the cohort. A peripheral blood sample was provided by each donor, and peripheral blood mononuclear cells were used for TCR beta sequencing. Genomic DNA was extracted from the blood cell samples with the Qiagen DNeasy Blood Extraction Kit. V trim: 4 bases; J trim: 5 bases; unmatched bases: 9. The CDR3 covers 16 residues, taking in both the cysteine and the phenylalanine. The kept DNA is CDR3 alone, 48 bases in frame from the first base. As encoded in the germline V gene, CDR1 is MGHRA while CDR2 is YSYEKL.

The sequencing input was PBMCs. This TCR was sampled from a man aged 25 to 40 in good health and CMV-seropositive. The sequence links TRBV4-1 to TRBJ1-2; 11 bases in the junction line up with TRBD1. The CDR3 in this case is CASSPGQGASGYGYTF. The DNA is as follows: TGCGCCAGCAGCCCCGGACAGGGGGCTTCTGGGTATGGCTACACCTTC.